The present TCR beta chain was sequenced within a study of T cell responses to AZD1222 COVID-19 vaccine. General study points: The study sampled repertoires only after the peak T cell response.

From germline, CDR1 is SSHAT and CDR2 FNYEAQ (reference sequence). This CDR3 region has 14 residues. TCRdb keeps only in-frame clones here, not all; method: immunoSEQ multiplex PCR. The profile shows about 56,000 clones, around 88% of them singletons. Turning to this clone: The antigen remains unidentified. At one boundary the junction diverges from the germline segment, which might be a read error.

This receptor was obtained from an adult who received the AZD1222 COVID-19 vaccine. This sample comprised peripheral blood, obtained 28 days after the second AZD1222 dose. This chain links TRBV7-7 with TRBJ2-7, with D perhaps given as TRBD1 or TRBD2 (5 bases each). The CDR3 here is CASSRPPGKGEQYF. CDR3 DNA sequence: TGTGCTAGCAGCCGCCCCCCGGGAAAGGGGGAGCAGTACTTC. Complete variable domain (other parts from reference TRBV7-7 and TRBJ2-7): GAGVSQSPRYKVTKRGQDVTLRCDPISSHATLYWYQQALGQGPEFLTYFNYEAQPDKSGLPSDRFSAERPEGSISTLTIQRTEQRDSAMYRCASSRPPGKGEQYFGPGTRLTVT.